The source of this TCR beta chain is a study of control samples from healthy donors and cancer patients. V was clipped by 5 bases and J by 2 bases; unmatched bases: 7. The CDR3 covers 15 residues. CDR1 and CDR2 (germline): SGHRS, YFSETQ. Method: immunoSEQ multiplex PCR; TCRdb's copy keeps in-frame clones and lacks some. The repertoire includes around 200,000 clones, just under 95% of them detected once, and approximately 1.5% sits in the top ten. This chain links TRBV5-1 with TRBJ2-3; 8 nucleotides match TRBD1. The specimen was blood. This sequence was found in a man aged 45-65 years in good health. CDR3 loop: CASSYQGAPTDTQYF. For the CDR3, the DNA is TGCGCCAGCAGTTACCAGGGGGCGCCCACAGATACGCAGTATTTT.